The 5 T cell receptor beta chains below come from one sample, sequenced in a study of T cells in Graves' hyperthyroidism and ophthalmopathy. Researchers amplified the TCR beta CDR3 regions from RNA transcripts. The HTBI primer set was used in a first-round RT-PCR of the TCR CDR3. TCRdb redid the calling of the multiplex PCR reads with MiXCR, one entry per CDR3 protein. The sample includes 300,000 or so distinct CDR3 sequences, approximately 22% of them seen just once. The sample consisted of blood. These receptors were collected from a woman aged 45-60 years with Graves' hyperthyroidism.

This clonotype appeared many times. The rearrangement uses TRBV29-1 and TRBJ2-3, with D possibly being TRBD1 (5 bases). The CDR3 has 15 residues. Trimming shortened V by 4 bases and J by 1 base, and 15 bases separated the two germline ends. Germline V gene sequence: CDR1 SQVTM, CDR2 ANQGSEA. CDR3 DNA sequence: TGCAGCGTTGTACCGCCAGGGTTTGGCACAGATACGCAGTATTTT. It translates to CSVVPPGFGTDTQYF.

Of note for this clonotype: A single base separates this from a much larger clone, so it may be a read error. V gene TRBV9 combines with J gene TRBJ2-1; D not resolved. Germline values: CDR1 SGDLS, CDR2 YYNGEE. The CDR3 covers 15 residues. Here the CDR3 reads CASSVEGSSYNEQSF. Written as DNA, the CDR3 is TGTGCCAGCAGCGTAGAGGGCTCCTCCTACAATGAGCAGTCCTTC.

In this sample, this clonotype turned up a few times. This chain connects TRBV5-1 to TRBJ2-1; D unresolved. Per the germline V gene, CDR1 is SGHRS and CDR2 is YFSETQ. V was shortened by 0 bases and J by 4 bases, with 11 bases between the two germline ends. CDR3 length equals 15 residues. CDR3 sequence reads: CASSLVGPTYNEQFF. CDR3 nucleotide sequence: TGCGCCAGCAGCTTGGTCGGGCCTACGTACAATGAGCAGTTCTTC.

The chain uses TRBV5-1 and TRBJ1-1; 9 bases are a match to TRBD1. This CDR3 has 16 residues. In germline, CDR1 is SGHRS, CDR2 YFSETQ. Germline trimming cut 5 bases from V and 1 base from J; bases unmatched to any gene: 9. The CDR3 DNA reads TGCGCCAGCAGGGGACAGGGTGGTTCACAGAACACTGAAGCTTTCTTT. Its protein is CASRGQGGSQNTEAFF.

This clonotype was detected many times. CDR3 bases: TGTGCCAGGGGGCTTGGGGCCAACGTCCTGACTTTC. Translated: CARGLGANVLTF. V gene TRBV2 combines with J gene TRBJ2-6; TRBD1 might be the D (5 bases). CDR3 length: 12 residues. The V gene's germline CDR1 is SNHLY and CDR2 FYNNEI. Trimming took off 9 bases at V and 3 bases at J, with 6 bases between the two ends.